A single TCR beta chain is shown here with its context. Antigen specificity is unknown. The PCR contained 60 Vbeta and 13 Jbeta primers. Generated by immunoSEQ multiplex PCR, the TCRdb table keeps only in-frame clones and is missing some. The sample has 150,000 to 200,000 clones, just over 70% seen once. The sample belongs to a study of cytomegalovirus exposure and HLA in healthy donors. Overall study findings and caveats: Researchers reported from a later analysis that most CMV-associated TCR beta chains appeared HLA-restricted.

Sampled while nominally healthy, donors likely had unrecorded immune exposures. This CDR3 comprises 15 residues. The germline gives CDR1 MNHNS, CDR2 SASEGT. V was pared by 7 bases and J by 3 bases, with 18 bases between. The material sequenced was PBMCs. The TCR comes from a man aged 18 to 29 in good health and CMV-seropositive. The chain carries TRBV6-1 and TRBJ2-5, with D tentatively TRBD1 (6 bases). In nucleotides, the CDR3 is TGTGCCAGCACCCCAAGGCCTGGGGGCGAAGAGACCCAGTACTTC. It translates to CASTPRPGGEETQYF.